This TCR beta chain was captured in a study of blood T cell repertoires in COVID-19. Study details: There were acute and convalescent COVID-19 samples, and they came from the United States, Italy and Spain.

Authors' analysis steps: The authors estimated nucleated cell counts from reference gene primer amplification. Data came from immunoSEQ multiplex PCR; TCRdb stores just in-frame clones and leaves some out. V and J calls plus clone size are reproduced from that table; the DNA served to infer D and trimming. Among 250,000 or so clones, approximately 84% were seen once, and the ten largest hold less than 4.5%. The V end lost 1 base, the J end lost 2 bases, and 9 bases lay between the germline ends. This CDR3 comprises 14 residues. Germline CDR1 SGHVS, CDR2 FQNEAQ. The rearrangement joins TRBV7-8 to TRBJ2-7, with a weak D call TRBD1 (5 bases). The receptor was isolated from a man aged 50 to 60 with acute or convalescent COVID-19. Source material: peripheral blood. For the CDR3, the DNA is TGTGCCAGCAGCTTAGGCAGGGAAGCCTACGAGCAGTACTTC. Residues: CASSLGREAYEQYF.